A selection of T cell receptor beta chains follows, all from one sample in a study of human T cells and chemical hapten exposure. A single record per CDR3 protein comes from TCRdb applying MiXCR to the RACE reads. The repertoire holds approximately 49,000 distinct CDR3 sequences, approximately 9.1% seen once, with 4% to 5.5% in the top ten. Sequenced here: whole blood, sampled in connection with sensitization to the hapten diphenylcyclopropenone (DPC). The receptors were sampled from a woman in her fifties or sixties with alopecia areata. Some clones in this sample may be carry-over from other donors' samples. Both conserved end residues are part of each CDR3. D genes are given only for firm matches. Size is stated for part of the rows, as once, few or many counts, or as a class when the clone is expanded.

CDR3aa	CDR3nt	v_gene	j_gene	abundance	d_gene
CASRPPRPEEQYF	TGTGCCAGCAGACCCCCGAGGCCGGAAGAGCAGTACTTC	TRBV25-1	TRBJ2-7	few	NA
CASSADSLGYNEQFF	TGTGCCAGCAGTGCGGACAGCCTGGGGTACAATGAGCAGTTCTTC	TRBV27	TRBJ2-1	many	NA
CASSDGTREAFF	TGCGCCAGCAGCGACGGGACAAGAGAAGCTTTCTTT	TRBV5-1	TRBJ1-1	NA	NA
CASSQVQDEQYF	TGTGCCAGCAGCCAAGTTCAGGACGAGCAGTACTTC	TRBV3-1	TRBJ2-7	many	NA
CASSIGLYNEQFF	TGCGCCAGCAGCATCGGACTGTACAATGAGCAGTTCTTC	TRBV5-1	TRBJ2-1	many	NA
CASSVGQGEAGNTIYF	TGTGCCAGCAGTGTGGGGCAGGGAGAAGCTGGAAACACCATATATTTT	TRBV9	TRBJ1-3	NA	NA
CASSQSAVGTEAFF	TGTGCCAGCAGCCAATCGGCCGTGGGCACTGAAGCTTTCTTT	TRBV3-1	TRBJ1-1	NA	NA
CASSYSSLGETQYF	TGTGCCAGCAGTTACTCTAGTCTAGGAGAGACCCAGTACTTC	TRBV6-6	TRBJ2-5	many	NA
CASTELAGGAYEQYF	TGTGCCAGCACCGAACTAGCGGGAGGCGCCTACGAGCAGTACTTC	TRBV27	TRBJ2-7	many	TRBD2
CATSRTGRAAEAFF	TGTGCCACCAGCAGGACCGGGAGGGCGGCTGAAGCTTTCTTT	TRBV15	TRBJ1-1	few	NA
CASSSGAYNEQFF	TGTGCCAGCAGTTCGGGGGCCTACAATGAGCAGTTCTTC	TRBV27	TRBJ2-1	many	NA
CASRRGPLNEQFF	TGTGCCAGCAGGCGGGGGCCCTTAAATGAGCAGTTCTTC	TRBV6-5	TRBJ2-1	few	NA
CASSQRPGGNSPLHF	TGTGCCAGCAGTCAACGACCCGGTGGCAATTCACCCCTCCACTTT	TRBV27	TRBJ1-6	NA	NA
CASSQAGVETQYF	TGTGCCAGCAGCCAAGCGGGTGTCGAGACCCAGTACTTC	TRBV3-1	TRBJ2-5	many	NA
CASSLLSRKNTEAFF	TGTGCCAGCAGTTTATTATCCAGGAAGAACACTGAAGCTTTCTTT	TRBV28	TRBJ1-1	many	NA
CASSYSGTQHLGYTF	TGTGCCAGCAGTTATAGTGGTACGCAGCACCTTGGCTACACCTTC	TRBV27	TRBJ1-2	many	NA
CASSLVFDEQFF	TGTGCCAGCAGCTTAGTCTTCGATGAGCAGTTCTTC	TRBV7-8	TRBJ2-1	NA	NA
CASSGGTGYTEAFF	TGTGCCAGCAGCGGAGGGACCGGATACACTGAAGCTTTCTTT	TRBV11-3	TRBJ1-1	many	NA
CSVRLQAAQETQYF	TGCAGCGTCCGACTACAGGCAGCACAAGAGACCCAGTACTTC	TRBV29-1	TRBJ2-5	many	NA
CSAGQGIAYNEQFF	TGCAGCGCCGGACAGGGTATTGCCTACAATGAGCAGTTCTTC	TRBV29-1	TRBJ2-1	many	TRBD1
CSADRGPLYGYTF	TGCAGCGCGGATAGGGGCCCTCTCTATGGCTACACCTTC	TRBV29-1	TRBJ1-2	NA	NA
CASSFMAGGSYEQYF	TGTGCCAGCAGCTTTATGGCAGGGGGCTCCTACGAGCAGTACTTC	TRBV5-4	TRBJ2-7	many	TRBD1
CASRLAGGTDTQYF	TGTGCCAGCAGGTTAGCGGGAGGCACAGATACGCAGTATTTT	TRBV7-2	TRBJ2-3	many	TRBD2
CASSLAGGSVLEQYF	TGCGCCAGCAGCCTGGCTGGAGGGTCCGTGTTGGAGCAGTACTTC	TRBV5-1	TRBJ2-7	many	NA
CASSARLATYEQYF	TGTGCCAGCAGCGCCAGACTAGCTACCTACGAGCAGTACTTC	TRBV9	TRBJ2-7	many	TRBD2
CASSPLGSGSPDTQYF	TGTGCCAGCTCACCACTGGGTAGCGGGAGCCCAGATACGCAGTATTTT	TRBV18	TRBJ2-3	many	TRBD2